This entry lists 9 T cell receptor beta chains sequenced from one sample in a study of cytomegalovirus exposure and HLA in healthy donors. A multiplex PCR was run with 60 Vbeta primers and 13 Jbeta primers. The protocol was immunoSEQ multiplex PCR, while the TCRdb copy is restricted to in-frame clones and leaves out a portion. This sample yields approximately 150,000 clones, of which approximately 81% are seen a single time; 0.8% to 1.3% belongs to the top ten. Material for sequencing was PBMCs. These TCRs come from a man under 40 in good health and CMV-seronegative.

The sample holds one count of this clone. The chain carries TRBV6-6 and TRBJ2-7; D perhaps matches TRBD2 (6 bases). Germline CDR1 MNHNY, CDR2 SVGAGI (reference sequence). Trimming cost V 2 bases and J 5 bases, with 13 bases left between them. There are 14 residues in the CDR3. The CDR3 reads CASSYRRGSNEQYF. The CDR3 region has the DNA TGTGCCAGCAGTTACAGGAGGGGATCCAACGAGCAGTACTTC.

The chain has TRBV30 and TRBJ1-2; TRBD1 is a possible D gene (5 bases). In germline, CDR1 is GTSNPN, CDR2 SVGIG (reference sequence). The V and J ends lost 2 bases and 3 bases respectively, with 7 bases between them. The CDR3 consists of 12 residues. This CDR3 is CAWSLGHYGYTF. The CDR3 DNA reads TGTGCCTGGAGTCTGGGGCACTATGGCTACACCTTC. The full variable domain, rest sourced from reference TRBV30 and TRBJ1-2, is SQTIHQWPATLVQPVGSPLSLECTVEGTSNPNLYWYRQAAGRGLQLLFYSVGIGQISSEVPQNLSASRPQDRQFILSSKKLLLSDSGFYLCAWSLGHYGYTFGSGTRLTVV.

This chain joins TRBV5-1 and TRBJ1-1; D is perhaps TRBD1 (5 bases). The CDR3 length is 14 residues. Trimming took off 6 bases at V and 4 bases at J, with 16 bases between the two ends. The V gene's germline CDR1 is SGHRS and CDR2 YFSETQ. The CDR3 DNA follows: TGCGCCAGCACCCTGTGGGGGGAGAGCACTGAAGCTTTCTTT. Its protein product is CASTLWGESTEAFF. The whole variable domain, remainder taken from reference TRBV5-1 and TRBJ1-1, is KAGVTQTPRYLIKTRGQQVTLSCSPISGHRSVSWYQQTPGQGLQFLFEYFSETQRNKGNFPGRFSGRQFSNSRSEMNVSTLELGDSALYLCASTLWGESTEAFFGQGTRLTVV.

The V and J genes are TRBV5-1 and TRBJ1-2; 10 bases line up with TRBD1. J was trimmed by 4 bases and V by 2 bases; bases with no gene match: 8. This CDR3 is built from 16 residues. CDR1 is SGHRS, CDR2 YFSETQ, per germline. CDR3 sequence (DNA): TGCGCCAGCAGCTTAGGGGGACAGGGGAGTTCCTATGGCTACACCTTC. It encodes CASSLGGQGSSYGYTF.

This clone was picked up one time. This chain joins TRBV14 and TRBJ1-1; D is possibly TRBD1 (5 bases). The ends were cut back, 4 bases at V and 8 bases at J, with 14 bases in the middle. This CDR3 region has 13 residues. Germline V gene lookup returns CDR1 SGHDN and CDR2 FVKESK. DNA for the CDR3: TGTGCCAGCAGCCCGAGGACACTTACCGAAGCTTTCTTT. It yields the protein CASSPRTLTEAFF.

The chain joins TRBV7-6 to TRBJ2-5; D possibly corresponds to TRBD1 (6 bases). Germline V gives CDR1 SGHVS, CDR2 FNYEAQ. Between the trimmed V and J ends, which lost 4 bases and 2 bases, there was a span of 8 bases. The CDR3 contains 13 residues. CDR3 bases: TGTGCCAGCAGCTGGACAGAGCAAGAGACCCAGTACTTC. Its protein product is CASSWTEQETQYF.

The chain is built from TRBV7-6 and TRBJ2-1; 8 nucleotides match TRBD2. CDR1 and CDR2 from the germline V gene are SGHVS and FNYEAQ. This CDR3 has 15 residues. With V trimmed by 3 bases and J by 8 bases, 9 bases remained unmatched. The CDR3 region is CASSFRRGALDEQFF. CDR3 sequence (DNA): TGTGCCAGCAGCTTTCGGCGGGGGGCCTTGGATGAGCAGTTCTTC.

The rearrangement uses TRBV7-2 and TRBJ2-1; TRBD2 might be the D (6 bases). Germline loops: CDR1 SGHTA, CDR2 FQGNSA. CDR3 size: 14 residues. Trimming took 5 bases from V and 4 from J, leaving 12 bases between them. The CDR3 reads CASSRDLNYNEQFF. In nucleotides, the CDR3 is TGTGCCAGCAGCCGGGACTTGAATTACAATGAGCAGTTCTTC.

The V call is TRBV11-2, the J call TRBJ2-7; D unclear. The V gene's germline CDR1 is SGHAT and CDR2 FQNNGV. This CDR3 has 16 amino acids. Trimming removed 5 bases from V and 0 bases from J, with 17 bases in between. CDR3 sequence (DNA): TGTGCCAGCAGCCATCAACTGCGCGGTAGCTCCTACGAGCAGTACTTC. Translated, it gives CASSHQLRGSSYEQYF.